This is a list of T cell receptor beta chains from one sample in a study of blood T cell repertoires in COVID-19. Sequenced by immunoSEQ multiplex PCR; TCRdb stores in-frame clones only, minus some. The sample carries 180,000 or so clones, around 81% recorded once. Sequenced material: PBMCs or T cells enriched from blood (not recorded which). The origin of the receptors is a man aged 40-49 years who had recovered from COVID-19. CDR3s include the opening cysteine and the closing phenylalanine or tryptophan. A D gene is named only where the DNA matches it firmly. The size entry is marked missing in some rows and otherwise reads once, few, many or a size class.

d_call	j_call	v_call	clone_size	cdr3_nt	cdr3_aa
.	TRBJ2-1	TRBV19	.	TGTGCCAGTAGTATCCCACTAGCTCGGTCGGGTTACAATGAGCAGTTCTTC	CASSIPLARSGYNEQFF
.	TRBJ1-6	TRBV10-3	.	TGTGCCATCAGTCGGAACGGACTCCCACCCCTCCACTTT	CAISRNGLPPLHF
.	TRBJ1-6	TRBV13	.	TGTGCCAGCAGGAATACTCAGGGGTCCCTCTATAATTCACCCCTCCACTTT	CASRNTQGSLYNSPLHF
TRBD2	TRBJ2-7	TRBV12-3/TRBV12-4	.	TGTGCCAGCAGCCTAGCGGGCTACGAGCAGTACTTC	CASSLAGYEQYF
.	TRBJ1-4	TRBV12-3/TRBV12-4	.	TGTGCCAGCAGTTCCCCCCGGGAGGAAAAACTGTTTTTT	CASSSPREEKLFF
.	TRBJ2-7	TRBV7-9	.	TGTGCCAGCAGCTTAGGGGTCAGGGGCTCCTACGAGCAGTACTTC	CASSLGVRGSYEQYF
TRBD2	TRBJ2-1	TRBV28	.	TGTGCCAGCAGTATGCCTGGACTAGCGGGGGGGCTGGAGCAGTTCTTC	CASSMPGLAGGLEQFF
.	TRBJ2-5	TRBV18	.	TGTGCCAGCTCACCAGACGGACAGTGGGAGACCCAGTACTTC	CASSPDGQWETQYF
.	TRBJ2-2	TRBV5-4	.	TGTGCCAGCAGCTTGGCCCGGGGTCAAAACACCGGGGAGCTGTTTTTT	CASSLARGQNTGELFF
.	TRBJ2-5	TRBV2	.	TGTGCCAGCAGTGAACTTTCGGAGACCCAGTACTTC	CASSELSETQYF
.	TRBJ1-2	TRBV19	.	TGTGCCAGTAGGATCGCAGGGGAAGAAGGCGGCTACACCTTC	CASRIAGEEGGYTF
.	TRBJ1-2	TRBV19	.	TGTGCCAGTAGTATATTCGGGAGGGCTAACTATGGCTACACCTTC	CASSIFGRANYGYTF
.	TRBJ1-1	TRBV13	.	TGTGCCAGCAGCTTACGCTCAGGGAACACTGAAGCTTTCTTT	CASSLRSGNTEAFF
.	TRBJ1-2	TRBV7-2	few	TGTGCCAGCAGCTTGGGGGGTCGGTATGGCTACACCTTC	CASSLGGRYGYTF
.	TRBJ2-2	TRBV10-3	.	TGTGCCATCAGAGCATCTACAGGGGAGCTGTTTTTT	CAIRASTGELFF
.	TRBJ2-1	TRBV5-1	few	TGCGCCAGCAGCTTGGACGAGGGTGGTTGGTACAATGAGCAGTTCTTC	CASSLDEGGWYNEQFF
.	TRBJ1-5	TRBV7-8	many	TGTGCCAGCAGCTTAGGTTGGAGGGGCAATCAGCCCCAGCATTTT	CASSLGWRGNQPQHF
.	TRBJ1-1	TRBV5-5	once	TGTGCCAGCAGCTGGGGCGGCGGCGGGAACACTGAAGCTTTCTTT	CASSWGGGGNTEAFF
TRBD2	TRBJ2-7	TRBV11-1	.	TGTGCCAGCAGCAGTGTGCGGGGGGTATCAGGCGAGCAGTACTTC	CASSSVRGVSGEQYF
.	TRBJ1-3	TRBV7-9	.	TGTGCCAGCAGCTTAGGGGCCGGGAGCTCTGGAAACACCATATATTTT	CASSLGAGSSGNTIYF
TRBD1	TRBJ1-2	TRBV28	.	TGTGCCAGCAGGGTCACAGGGGGCGGCTATGGCTACACCTTC	CASRVTGGGYGYTF
TRBD2	TRBJ2-1	TRBV7-9	.	TGTGCCAGCATCCTTACACTAGCGGGGGGGTCGGAGCAGTTCTTC	CASILTLAGGSEQFF
.	TRBJ1-2	TRBV19	.	TGTGCCACCCTTGGGGGCGCGGTCTATGGCTACACCTTC	CATLGGAVYGYTF
TRBD1	TRBJ1-5	TRBV19	.	TGTGCCAGTAGCTTAGGGGGCGCTGGGACCAATCAGCCCCAGCATTTT	CASSLGGAGTNQPQHF
TRBD1	TRBJ2-3	TRBV5-1	.	TGCGCCAGCAGCTTGGTTTACCCAGGGGGTGATACGCAGTATTTT	CASSLVYPGGDTQYF
.	TRBJ1-3	TRBV6-5	.	TGTGCCAGCGGAACAGGGTGGAACACCATATATTTT	CASGTGWNTIYF
TRBD1	TRBJ2-7	TRBV11-2	.	TGTGCCACGAGGGACAGGGTAAAGTCCTACGAGCAGTACTTC	CATRDRVKSYEQYF
.	TRBJ2-4	TRBV5-6	once	TGTGCCAGCAGCTTGGCCCTCGGTATAGCCAAAAACATTCAGTACTTC	CASSLALGIAKNIQYF
.	TRBJ1-2	TRBV5-1	.	TGCGCCAGCAGCGGGGACAACGCGCGTGGCTACACCTTC	CASSGDNARGYTF
.	TRBJ1-3	TRBV11-2	few	TGTGCCAGCAGCTCAAGGGGGTTTTCGGGAAACACCATATATTTT	CASSSRGFSGNTIYF
.	TRBJ1-2	TRBV4-2	.	TGTGCCAGCAGCCAAGATGGGAGTAACTATGGCTACACCTTC	CASSQDGSNYGYTF
TRBD1	TRBJ1-2	TRBV10-2	once	TGCGCCAGCCGGACAGGGGGCGCCTATGGCTACACCTTC	CASRTGGAYGYTF
TRBD1	TRBJ2-2	TRBV2	.	TGTGCCAGCACCACCGACAGGGCCGGGGAGCTGTTTTTT	CASTTDRAGELFF
.	TRBJ1-1	TRBV18	few	TGTGCCAGCTCACCGCCCGAGCAGCGCATGAACACTGAAGCTTTCTTT	CASSPPEQRMNTEAFF
.	TRBJ2-3	TRBV24-1	.	TGTGCCACCGCCGGAGGCGGGGGCACAGATACGCAGTATTTT	CATAGGGGTDTQYF
.	TRBJ1-1	TRBV5-4	.	TGTGCCAGCAGCATTCGGACTCGGCCGAACACTGAAGCTTTCTTT	CASSIRTRPNTEAFF
.	TRBJ1-2	TRBV27	.	TGTGCCAGCCACGACGTGGGGCGAAGAGGTATGGATGGCTACACCTTC	CASHDVGRRGMDGYTF
TRBD1	TRBJ1-2	TRBV5-6	.	TGTGCCAGCAGCTACCGGGACAGTCTCTCGAACTATGGCTACACCTTC	CASSYRDSLSNYGYTF
TRBD2	TRBJ2-5	TRBV2	.	TGTGCCAGCAGAGGGACTAGCGGGGCCCAGTACTTC	CASRGTSGAQYF
TRBD1	TRBJ2-1	TRBV7-9	.	TGTGCCAGCAGTCAACAGGGGGGCGCCTACAATGAGCAGTTCTTC	CASSQQGGAYNEQFF
TRBD1	TRBJ2-1	TRBV7-8	.	TGTGCCAGCAGCCTCCCCGGGACAGCCTACAATGAGCAGTTCTTC	CASSLPGTAYNEQFF
.	TRBJ1-2	TRBV10-3	.	TGTGCCATCAGTGAGTCCAAGGAGGGAGCAGGCTACACCTTC	CAISESKEGAGYTF
TRBD1	TRBJ1-6	TRBV29-1	.	TGCAGCGTCAGAACCGGGACAGGGAATTCACCCCTCCACTTT	CSVRTGTGNSPLHF
TRBD2	TRBJ2-5	TRBV2	.	TGTGCCAGCAGAGCGATAGCGGGGAGGGAGACCCAGTACTTC	CASRAIAGRETQYF
.	TRBJ1-4	TRBV4-1	.	TGCGCCAGCAGCCAGGGGGGAAAACTGTTTTTT	CASSQGGKLFF
TRBD1	TRBJ1-2	TRBV19	.	TGTGCCAGTAGGAGTCCGACAGGGTTTAATGGCTACACCTTC	CASRSPTGFNGYTF
TRBD1	TRBJ1-4	TRBV7-9	once	TGTGCCAGCAGCCAGACAGGGGGGGAAAAACTGTTTTTT	CASSQTGGEKLFF
TRBD1	TRBJ1-2	TRBV9	once	TGTGCCAGCGCCACCGGGACAGCCTTTGATTCTGGAGGCTACACCTTC	CASATGTAFDSGGYTF
.	TRBJ2-7	TRBV6-2/TRBV6-3	.	TGTGCCAGCAGTTCTCTACAGGTTCAGGTTAACTACGAGCAGTACTTC	CASSSLQVQVNYEQYF
.	TRBJ1-2	TRBV2	.	TGTGCCAGCAGTTTAACAGGTTATGGCTACACCTTC	CASSLTGYGYTF
TRBD1	TRBJ1-5	TRBV27	.	TGTGCCAGCAGTTTACCGAACAGGGGGCAGGATCAGCCCCAGCATTTT	CASSLPNRGQDQPQHF
TRBD1	TRBJ1-4	TRBV4-1	.	TGCGCCAGCAGCCTTGTAACAGGGGTAATACGTGAAAAACTGTTTTTT	CASSLVTGVIREKLFF
.	TRBJ1-3	TRBV2	.	TGTGCCAGCCGGGGACACCTCGGAGGAAACACCATATATTTT	CASRGHLGGNTIYF
TRBD2	TRBJ2-7	TRBV18	.	TGTGCCAGCTCACCATCCGCGGGGGGCTCCTACGAGCAGTACTTC	CASSPSAGGSYEQYF
.	TRBJ1-2	TRBV7-9	.	TGTGCCAGCAGCTTAGGAGGACCGGGAGTCTATGGCTACACCTTC	CASSLGGPGVYGYTF